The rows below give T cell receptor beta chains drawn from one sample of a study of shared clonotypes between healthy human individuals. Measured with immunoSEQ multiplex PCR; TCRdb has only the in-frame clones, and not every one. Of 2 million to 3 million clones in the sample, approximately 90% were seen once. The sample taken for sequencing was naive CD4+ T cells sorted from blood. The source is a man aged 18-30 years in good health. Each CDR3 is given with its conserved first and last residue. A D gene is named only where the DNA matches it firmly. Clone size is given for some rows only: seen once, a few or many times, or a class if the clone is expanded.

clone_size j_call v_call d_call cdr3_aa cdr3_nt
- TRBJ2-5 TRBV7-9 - CASSGRRGETQYF TGTGCCAGCAGCGGGAGGAGGGGTGAGACCCAGTACTTC
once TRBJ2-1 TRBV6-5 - CASSYRAGEQFF TGTGCCAGCAGTTACAGGGCGGGGGAGCAGTTCTTC
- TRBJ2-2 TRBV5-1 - CASKRAGSTGELFF TGCGCCAGCAAACGGGCGGGCTCAACCGGGGAGCTGTTTTTT
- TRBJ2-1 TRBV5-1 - CASPQGVSHNEQFF TGCGCCAGCCCCCAGGGAGTATCCCACAATGAGCAGTTCTTC
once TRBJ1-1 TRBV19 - CASGARNTAATEAFF TGTGCCAGTGGGGCACGGAACACCGCGGCCACTGAAGCTTTCTTT
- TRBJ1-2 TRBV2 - CASMRAGQTNYGYTF TGTGCCAGCATGAGAGCAGGACAGACGAACTATGGCTACACCTTC
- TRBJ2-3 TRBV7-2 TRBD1 CASSNINLQGATDTQYF TGTGCCAGCAGCAACATAAACCTCCAGGGGGCGACAGATACGCAGTATTTT
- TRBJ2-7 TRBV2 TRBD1 CATRPGQGLYEQYF TGTGCCACTAGACCGGGACAGGGCCTTTACGAGCAGTACTTC
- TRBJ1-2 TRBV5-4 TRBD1 CASSWWTGDYGYTF TGTGCCAGCAGCTGGTGGACAGGCGACTATGGCTACACCTTC
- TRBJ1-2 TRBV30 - CAWSVRAGFYGYTF TGTGCCTGGAGTGTACGGGCAGGGTTCTATGGCTACACCTTC